This TCR beta chain is from a study of vaccination and CD4 T cells after COVID-19. As for the study in general: Convalescent individuals numbered four females and six males, two being Hispanic.

The Oncomine TCR Beta short-read assay generated sequence data from the DNA of cultured CD4+ T cells. TCRdb itself ran the PCR reads through MiXCR, one entry per CDR3 protein. The profile shows around 17,000 distinct CDR3 sequences, 55% of them singletons. Germline CDR1 DFQATT, CDR2 SNEGSKA (reference sequence). The length of the CDR3 is 14 residues. V gave up 6 bases and J gave up 0 bases, with 12 bases separating them. The treatment is: roughly nine-day PBMC culture with coronavirus spike peptide pools or control peptides (ViraFEST assay). With regard to this clonotype: The antigen is not known.

The specimen sequenced was CD4+ T cells from blood, cultured in vitro. The rearrangement joins TRBV20-1 to TRBJ2-4; tentatively, D is TRBD2 (5 bases). The TCR sequence derives from a human donor who had recovered from COVID-19. CDR3 protein: CSAQSGLAKNIQYF. In DNA form, the CDR3 reads TGCAGTGCCCAAAGTGGACTAGCCAAAAACATTCAGTACTTC.